The clone carrying this T cell receptor beta chain was observed a handful of times. Its antigen remains unidentified. These data originate in a study of identical twins. The authors used template switching to add a universal primer site and gave cDNA unique molecular identifiers. One entry per CDR3 protein, called by TCRdb with MiXCR from the 5' RACE reads. This sample carries about 720,000 distinct CDR3 sequences, 15% to 20% of them seen once, and the ten largest clones take around 12%. Every one of the donors was a healthy Caucasian. This CDR3 has 13 amino acids. Trimming shortened V by 5 bases and J by 6 bases, and 11 bases separated the two germline ends. Germline V gene data show CDR1 as MNHEY and CDR2 as SMNVEV (reference sequence). Study-wide points: The same donors were not followed; conclusions instead depended on cross-sectional statistical analysis.

These data also formed part of another study, on T cells expressing NK-cell markers. Per that study: Unclear, still, was the HCMV specificity of the expanded NKG2C+ T cell clones.

The sequence derives from a woman in her late teens or twenties in good health. Source material: PBMCs. V is TRBV27 and J is TRBJ2-1; D may match TRBD1 or TRBD2 (5 bases each). Here the CDR3 reads CASSQWDANEQFF. The CDR3 DNA is TGTGCCAGCAGTCAATGGGACGCCAATGAGCAGTTCTTC.